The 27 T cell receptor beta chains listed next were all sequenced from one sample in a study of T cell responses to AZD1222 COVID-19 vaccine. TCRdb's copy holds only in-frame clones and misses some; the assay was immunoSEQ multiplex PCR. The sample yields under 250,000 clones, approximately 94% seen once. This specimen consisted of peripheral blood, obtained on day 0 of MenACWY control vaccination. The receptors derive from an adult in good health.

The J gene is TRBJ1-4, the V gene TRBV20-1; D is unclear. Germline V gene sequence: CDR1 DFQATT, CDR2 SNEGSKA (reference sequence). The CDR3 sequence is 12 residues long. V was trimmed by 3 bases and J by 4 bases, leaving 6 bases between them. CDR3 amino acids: CSASADNEKLFF. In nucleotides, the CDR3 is TGCAGTGCTAGTGCAGATAATGAAAAACTGTTTTTT.

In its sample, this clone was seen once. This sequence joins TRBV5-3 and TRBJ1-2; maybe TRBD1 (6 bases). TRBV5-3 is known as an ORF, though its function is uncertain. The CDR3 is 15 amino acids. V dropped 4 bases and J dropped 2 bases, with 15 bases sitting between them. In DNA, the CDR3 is TGTGCCAGAAGCCCAGGGGCAGGGGACAACTATGGCTACACCTTC. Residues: CARSPGAGDNYGYTF.

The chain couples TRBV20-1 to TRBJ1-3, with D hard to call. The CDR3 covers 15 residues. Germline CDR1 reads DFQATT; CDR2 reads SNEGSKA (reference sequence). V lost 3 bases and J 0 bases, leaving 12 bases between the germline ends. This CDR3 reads CSASHTTSSGNTIYF. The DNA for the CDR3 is TGCAGTGCTAGTCATACGACGAGCTCTGGAAACACCATATATTTT.

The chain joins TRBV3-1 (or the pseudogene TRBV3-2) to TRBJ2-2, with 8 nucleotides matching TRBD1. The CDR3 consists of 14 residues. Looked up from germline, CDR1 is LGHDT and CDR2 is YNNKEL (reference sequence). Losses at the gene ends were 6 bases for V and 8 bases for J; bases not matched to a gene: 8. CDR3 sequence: CASREQGVSGELFF. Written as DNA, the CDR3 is TGTGCCAGCAGGGAACAGGGGGTGTCGGGGGAGCTGTTTTTT.

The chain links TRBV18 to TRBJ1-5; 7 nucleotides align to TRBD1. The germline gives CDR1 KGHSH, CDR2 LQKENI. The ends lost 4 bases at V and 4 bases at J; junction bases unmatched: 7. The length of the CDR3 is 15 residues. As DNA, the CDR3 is TGTGCCAGCTCACTCTTACAGGGGACGAATCAGCCCCAGCATTTT. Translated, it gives CASSLLQGTNQPQHF.

CDR3 nucleotide sequence: TGTGCCCAGGGAAGGGGTTTTGAAAAACTGTTTTTT. Translation gives CAQGRGFEKLFF. The chain carries TRBV30 and TRBJ1-4, with D tentatively TRBD1 (5 bases). This CDR3 is 12 amino acids long. Trimming shortened V by 8 bases and J by 7 bases, and 14 bases separated the two germline ends. Looked up from germline, CDR1 is GTSNPN and CDR2 is SVGIG (reference sequence).

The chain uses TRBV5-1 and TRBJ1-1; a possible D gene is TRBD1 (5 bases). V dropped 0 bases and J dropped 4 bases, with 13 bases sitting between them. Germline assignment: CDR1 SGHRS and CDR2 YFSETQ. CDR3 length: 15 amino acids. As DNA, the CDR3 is TGCGCCAGCAGCTTGGCCGGGGGAGGATCCACTGAAGCTTTCTTT. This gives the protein CASSLAGGGSTEAFF.

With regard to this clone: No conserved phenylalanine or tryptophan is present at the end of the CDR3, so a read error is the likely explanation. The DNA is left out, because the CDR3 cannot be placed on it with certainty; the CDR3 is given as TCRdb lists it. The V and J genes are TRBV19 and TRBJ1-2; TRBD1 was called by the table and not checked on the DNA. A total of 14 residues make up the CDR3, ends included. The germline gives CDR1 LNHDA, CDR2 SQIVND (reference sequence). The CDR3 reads CASSMGLSVERYLV.

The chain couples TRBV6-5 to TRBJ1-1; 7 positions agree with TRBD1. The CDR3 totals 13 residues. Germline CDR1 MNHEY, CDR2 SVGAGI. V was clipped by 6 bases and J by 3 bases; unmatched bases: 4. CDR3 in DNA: TGTGCCAGCAGCCGGACAGGATACACTGAAGCTTTCTTT. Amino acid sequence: CASSRTGYTEAFF.

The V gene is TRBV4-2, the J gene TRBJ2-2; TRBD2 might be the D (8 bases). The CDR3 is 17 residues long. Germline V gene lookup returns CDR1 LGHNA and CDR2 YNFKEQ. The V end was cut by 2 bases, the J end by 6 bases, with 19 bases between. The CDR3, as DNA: TGTGCCAGCAGCCAACTTTACAGCGGGGGACAGTCCGGGGAGCTGTTTTTT. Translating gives CASSQLYSGGQSGELFF.

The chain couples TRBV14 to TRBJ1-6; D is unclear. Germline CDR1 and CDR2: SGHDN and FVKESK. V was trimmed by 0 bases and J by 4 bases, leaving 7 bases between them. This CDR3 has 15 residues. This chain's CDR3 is CASSQEGMYNSPLHF. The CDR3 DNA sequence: TGTGCCAGCAGCCAAGAAGGAATGTATAATTCACCCCTCCACTTT.

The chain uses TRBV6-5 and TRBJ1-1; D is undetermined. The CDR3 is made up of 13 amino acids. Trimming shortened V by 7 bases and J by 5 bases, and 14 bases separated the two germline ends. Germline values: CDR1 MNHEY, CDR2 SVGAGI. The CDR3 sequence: CASTFPVRTEAFF. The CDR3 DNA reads TGTGCCAGCACGTTTCCGGTGAGGACTGAAGCTTTCTTT.

CDR3 amino acids: CASSPHGGKETQYF. In nucleotides, the CDR3 is TGTGCCAGCAGCCCCCACGGGGGGAAAGAGACCCAGTACTTC. V usage is TRBV7-9 and J usage is TRBJ2-5, with 7 bases aligning to TRBD2. Looked up from germline, CDR1 is SEHNR and CDR2 is FQNEAQ (reference sequence). Trimming removed 5 bases from V and 3 bases from J; junction bases left unmatched: 6. CDR3 length equals 14 residues.

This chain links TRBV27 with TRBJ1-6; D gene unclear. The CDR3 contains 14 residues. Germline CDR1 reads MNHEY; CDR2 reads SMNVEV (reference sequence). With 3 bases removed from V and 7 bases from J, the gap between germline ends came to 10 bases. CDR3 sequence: CASSFWAVNSPLHF. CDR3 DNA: TGTGCCAGCAGTTTCTGGGCAGTCAATTCACCCCTCCACTTT.

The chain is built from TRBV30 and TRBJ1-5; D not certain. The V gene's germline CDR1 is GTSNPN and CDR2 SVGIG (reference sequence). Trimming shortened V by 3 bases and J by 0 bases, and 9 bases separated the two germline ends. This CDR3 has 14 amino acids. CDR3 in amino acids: CAWSAGSSNQPQHF. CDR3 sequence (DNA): TGTGCCTGGAGCGCGGGGAGTAGCAATCAGCCCCAGCATTTT.

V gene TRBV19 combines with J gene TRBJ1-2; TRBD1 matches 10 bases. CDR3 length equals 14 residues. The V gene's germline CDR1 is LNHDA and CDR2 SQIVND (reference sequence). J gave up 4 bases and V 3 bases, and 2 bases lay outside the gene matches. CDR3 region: CASSIGTGAYGYTF. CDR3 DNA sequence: TGTGCCAGTAGTATCGGGACAGGGGCCTATGGCTACACCTTC. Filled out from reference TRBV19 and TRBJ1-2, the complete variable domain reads DGGITQSPKYLFRKEGQNVTLSCEQNLNHDAMYWYRQDPGQGLRLIYYSQIVNDFQKGDIAEGYSVSREKKESFPLTVTSAQKNPTAFYLCASSIGTGAYGYTFGSGTRLTVV.

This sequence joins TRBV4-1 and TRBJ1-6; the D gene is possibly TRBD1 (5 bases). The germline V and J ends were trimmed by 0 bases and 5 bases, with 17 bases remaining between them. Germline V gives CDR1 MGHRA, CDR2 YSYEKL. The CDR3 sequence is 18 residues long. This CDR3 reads CASSQEDLRGINNSPLHF. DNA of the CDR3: TGCGCCAGCAGCCAAGAAGATCTACGGGGGATAAATAATTCACCCCTCCACTTT.

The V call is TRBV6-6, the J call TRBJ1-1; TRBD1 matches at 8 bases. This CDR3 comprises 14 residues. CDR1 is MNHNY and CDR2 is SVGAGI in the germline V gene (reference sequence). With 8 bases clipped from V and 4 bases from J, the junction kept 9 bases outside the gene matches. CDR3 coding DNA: TGTGCCAGCCGTCCGACAGGGGAGGCCACTGAAGCTTTCTTT. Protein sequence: CASRPTGEATEAFF.

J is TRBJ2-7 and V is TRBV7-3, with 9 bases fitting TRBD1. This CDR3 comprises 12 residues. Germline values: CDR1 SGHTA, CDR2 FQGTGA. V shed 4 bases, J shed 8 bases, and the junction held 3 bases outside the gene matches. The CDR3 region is CASSSDRGKQYF. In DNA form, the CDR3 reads TGTGCCAGCAGCTCGGACAGGGGAAAGCAGTACTTC.

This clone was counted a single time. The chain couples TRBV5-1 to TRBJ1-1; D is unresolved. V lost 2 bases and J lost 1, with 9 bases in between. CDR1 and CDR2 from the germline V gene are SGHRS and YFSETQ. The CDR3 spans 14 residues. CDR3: CASSFRTGNTEAFF. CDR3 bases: TGCGCCAGCAGCTTTCGGACGGGGAACACTGAAGCTTTCTTT. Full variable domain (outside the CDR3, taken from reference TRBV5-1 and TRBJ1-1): KAGVTQTPRYLIKTRGQQVTLSCSPISGHRSVSWYQQTPGQGLQFLFEYFSETQRNKGNFPGRFSGRQFSNSRSEMNVSTLELGDSALYLCASSFRTGNTEAFFGQGTRLTVV.

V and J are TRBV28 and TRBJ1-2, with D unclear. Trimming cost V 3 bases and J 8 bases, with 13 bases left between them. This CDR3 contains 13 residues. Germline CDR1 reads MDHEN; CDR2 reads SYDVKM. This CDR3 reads CASSFQGSWGYTF. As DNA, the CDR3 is TGTGCCAGCAGTTTTCAAGGGTCGTGGGGCTACACCTTC.

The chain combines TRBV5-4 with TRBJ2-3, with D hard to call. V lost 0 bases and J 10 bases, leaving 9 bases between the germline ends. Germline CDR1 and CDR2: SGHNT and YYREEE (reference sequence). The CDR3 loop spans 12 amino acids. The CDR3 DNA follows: TGTGCCAGCAGCTTGGACGCCTCATCGCAGTATTTT. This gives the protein CASSLDASSQYF.

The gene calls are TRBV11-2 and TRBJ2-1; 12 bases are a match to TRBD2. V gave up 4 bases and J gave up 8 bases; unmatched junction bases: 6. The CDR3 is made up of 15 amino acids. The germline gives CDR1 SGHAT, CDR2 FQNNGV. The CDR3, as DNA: TGTGCCAGCAGCTCAACTAGCGGGGGGCCCCATGAGCAGTTCTTC. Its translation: CASSSTSGGPHEQFF.

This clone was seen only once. This CDR3 reads CASSGTGGAADTQYF. In nucleotides, the CDR3 is TGTGCCAGCAGCGGGACTGGCGGGGCGGCAGATACGCAGTATTTT. V and J are TRBV3-1 (or the pseudogene TRBV3-2) and TRBJ2-3; TRBD2 might be the D (6 bases). This CDR3 comprises 15 residues. V was clipped by 5 bases and J by 4 bases, with 16 bases between them. Germline lookup yields CDR1 LGHDT and CDR2 YNNKEL (reference sequence).

CDR3 nucleotides: TGCGCCAGCAGCCGCGCGCGGGATGAGCAGTTCTTC. Protein sequence: CASSRARDEQFF. This rearrangement joins TRBV4-1 to TRBJ2-1; maybe TRBD2 (5 bases). The length of the CDR3 is 12 residues. Trimming took 4 bases from V and 8 from J, leaving 9 bases between them. Germline V CDR1 and CDR2: MGHRA, YSYEKL.

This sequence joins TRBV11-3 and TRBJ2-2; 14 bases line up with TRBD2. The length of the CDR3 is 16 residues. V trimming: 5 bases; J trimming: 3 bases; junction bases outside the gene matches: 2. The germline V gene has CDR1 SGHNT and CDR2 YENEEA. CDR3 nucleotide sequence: TGTGCCAGCAGCGGGGGACTAGCGGGGGACACCGGGGAGCTGTTTTTT. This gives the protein CASSGGLAGDTGELFF.

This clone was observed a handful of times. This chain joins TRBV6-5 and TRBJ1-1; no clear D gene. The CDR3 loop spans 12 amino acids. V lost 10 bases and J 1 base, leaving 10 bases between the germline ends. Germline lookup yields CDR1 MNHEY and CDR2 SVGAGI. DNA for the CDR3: TGTGCCACCGGGGTTAAGAACACTGAAGCTTTCTTT. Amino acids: CATGVKNTEAFF.